The 15 T cell receptor beta chains listed next were all sequenced from one sample in a study of read filtering for tumor transcriptome and immune sequencing. Molecular barcoded adaptors covering alpha/delta and beta/gamma chains were used on 400 to 450 ng RNA. TCRdb reanalysed the reads using MiXCR and keeps one entry per CDR3 protein. The sample lists approximately 93,000 distinct CDR3 sequences, roughly a fifth occurring once. Sequenced sample: a population of CD138-negative cells sorted from bone marrow. Receptors were obtained from a donor at least 40 years old with multiple myeloma.

Many counts were recorded for this clonotype. The J gene is TRBJ2-5, the V gene TRBV2; D unclear. The CDR3 runs 14 residues. V was pared by 7 bases and J by 2 bases, with 14 bases between. Germline V CDR1 and CDR2: SNHLY, FYNNEI. As DNA, the CDR3 is TGTGCCAGCAAGGGCGGCCCCAGTCAAGAGACCCAGTACTTC. This encodes CASKGGPSQETQYF.

The chain employs TRBV11-2 and TRBJ2-1, with TRBD1 matching over 11 bases. The V segment lost 5 bases and the J segment 4 bases; nucleotides outside the gene matches: 7. Germline-derived CDR1 and CDR2 are SGHAT and FQNNGV. The CDR3 has 16 residues. The DNA of the CDR3 is TGTGCCAGCAGCCGTGGGACAGGGGGGACGTACAATGAGCAGTTCTTC. It translates to CASSRGTGGTYNEQFF.

This clonotype has only a few counts. Relative to the germline gene, one junction end is altered; a read error may explain this. The chain combines TRBV11-2 with TRBJ2-5; the D is unclear. Per germline, CDR1 SGHAT and CDR2 FQNNGV. The CDR3 consists of 13 residues. In DNA, the CDR3 is TGTGCCAGCAGCTTAGGGGCCCAAGAGACCCAGCACTTC. This gives the protein CASSLGAQETQHF.

This clonotype was seen many times. The chain links TRBV2 to TRBJ2-1; TRBD2 aligns across 9 bases. Germline CDR1 and CDR2: SNHLY and FYNNEI. The CDR3 runs to 16 residues. V gave up 8 bases and J gave up 5 bases; unmatched junction bases: 13. The CDR3, as DNA: TGTGCCAGCGGGTTCTCTTTAGCGGGGGAAGACAATGAGCAGTTCTTC. Translated, it gives CASGFSLAGEDNEQFF.

This clonotype was counted many times. The junction departs from germline at one end; a sequencing error may be responsible. V gene TRBV28 combines with J gene TRBJ1-4; no clear D gene. The germline CDR1 and CDR2 sequences are MDHEN and SYDVKM. This CDR3 spans 14 amino acids. The CDR3 DNA sequence: TGTGCCAGCAGTTCCAGTTTAGGCGGTGAAAGACTGTTTTTT. Its translation: CASSSSLGGERLFF.

In its sample, this clonotype was seen many times. The chain joins TRBV5-8 to TRBJ1-6; no clear D gene. The CDR3 length is 12 residues. Trimming took 0 bases from V and 8 from J, leaving 3 bases between them. CDR1 and CDR2 from the germline V gene are SGHTS and YDEGEE. CDR3 coding DNA: TGTGCCAGCAGCTTGGTTTATTCACCCCTCCACTTT. Translating it yields CASSLVYSPLHF. The full variable domain, completed using reference TRBV5-8 and TRBJ1-6, is EAGVTQSPTHLIKTRGQQATLRCSPISGHTSVYWYQQALGLGLQFLLWYDEGEERNRGNFPPRFSGRQFPNYSSELNVNALELEDSALYLCASSLVYSPLHFGNGTRLTVT.

This clonotype was counted many times. The CDR3 nucleotides are TGTGCCAGCAGCTGGCTACGAGGTACGCAGTATTTT. Its protein is CASSWLRGTQYF. The chain uses TRBV3-1 and TRBJ2-3, with D unclear. CDR1 is LGHDT and CDR2 is YNNKEL in the germline V gene (reference sequence). The CDR3 is 12 amino acids. With 5 bases removed from V and 8 bases from J, the gap between germline ends came to 11 bases.

The V call is TRBV2, the J call TRBJ2-1; 8 positions agree with TRBD1. V shed 8 bases, J shed 6 bases, and the junction held 6 bases outside the gene matches. CDR3 length: 13 residues. Germline values: CDR1 SNHLY, CDR2 FYNNEI. This CDR3 reads CASAAGTGNEQFF. In DNA form, the CDR3 reads TGTGCCAGCGCCGCTGGGACAGGCAATGAGCAGTTCTTC.

The rearrangement links TRBV29-1 to TRBJ1-2, with 8 bases fitting TRBD1. The junction had 13 bases not matched to a gene; V was cut back by 5 bases and J by 5 bases. CDR1 and CDR2 from the germline V gene are SQVTM and ANQGSEA. The CDR3 totals 15 residues. CDR3 bases: TGCAGCGTTCATGCAGGGGGCGCCGAGGGATATGGCTACACCTTC. This translates into CSVHAGGAEGYGYTF.

This clonotype was seen many times. Relative to the germline gene, one junction end is altered; a read error may explain this. The chain links TRBV27 to TRBJ2-1, with a tentative D call TRBD2 (5 bases). There are 14 residues in the CDR3. Germline CDR1 and CDR2: MNHEY and SMNVEV (reference sequence). As DNA, the CDR3 is TGTGCCAGCAGTTTCTCTAGCTCCTACAGTGAGCAGTTCTTC. Translating gives CASSFSSSYSEQFF.

The rearrangement links TRBV5-1 to TRBJ2-5; TRBD1 matches at 12 bases. CDR1 is SGHRS, CDR2 YFSETQ, per germline. The trim removed 4 bases at V and 5 bases at J, leaving 6 bases unmatched. This CDR3 comprises 15 residues. The CDR3 sequence: CASSPGQGADETQYF. The CDR3 bases are TGCGCCAGCAGCCCGGGACAGGGGGCGGATGAGACCCAGTACTTC.

This sequence joins TRBV5-1 and TRBJ1-1, with D perhaps TRBD1 (6 bases). Germline V gene lookup returns CDR1 SGHRS and CDR2 YFSETQ. Trimming took off 7 bases at V and 5 bases at J, with 9 bases between the two ends. The CDR3 has 11 residues. The CDR3 bases are TGCGCCAGCCGAAGGGGGACTGAAGCTTTCTTT. This encodes CASRRGTEAFF.

Ten or more counts support this clonotype. The chain recombines TRBV19 with TRBJ2-1; TRBD2 is a possible D gene (5 bases). Germline lookup yields CDR1 LNHDA and CDR2 SQIVND (reference sequence). Trimming removed 2 bases from V and 15 bases from J, with 20 bases in between. The CDR3 loop spans 14 amino acids. CDR3 nucleotides: TGTGCCAGTAGTATATGGAATAGCGCGGCTGCAAGGTTCTTC. Protein: CASSIWNSAAARFF.

There are many counts of this clonotype. The chain couples TRBV2 to TRBJ2-5, with D perhaps TRBD2 (6 bases). The last part of the DNA fits TRBJ2-3 better; the J call may be wrong. CDR3 size: 11 residues. CDR1 and CDR2 from the germline V gene are SNHLY and FYNNEI. Written as DNA, the CDR3 is TGTGCCAGCAGTCCTAGCGAGACGCAGTATTTT. Its protein is CASSPSETQYF.

This clonotype occurred many times. This chain connects TRBV5-1 to TRBJ2-7; D not resolved. CDR1 is SGHRS, CDR2 YFSETQ, per germline. This CDR3 comprises 14 residues. V lost 2 bases, J lost 5 bases, and 14 bases lay in between. CDR3 DNA sequence: TGCGCCAGCAGCTTAGGAAGGCCTCGGAACGAGCAGTACTTC. Its translation is CASSLGRPRNEQYF. Complete variable domain (other parts from reference TRBV5-1 and TRBJ2-7): KAGVTQTPRYLIKTRGQQVTLSCSPISGHRSVSWYQQTPGQGLQFLFEYFSETQRNKGNFPGRFSGRQFSNSRSEMNVSTLELGDSALYLCASSLGRPRNEQYFGPGTRLTVT.